The 30 T cell receptor beta chains below were found in one sample sequenced in a study of spatial heterogeneity in lung cancer. Time point reported: sample taken at primary tumor resection. From tumor, nontumor lung or frozen PBMC, whole RNA was taken unsorted for sequencing. TCRdb redid the calling of the 5' RACE reads with MiXCR, one entry per CDR3 protein. The table includes 8,500 to 13,000 distinct CDR3 sequences, about 9.2% detected once. Material: PBMCs, obtained at surgery. The receptors were gathered from a male donor with early-stage non-small cell lung cancer.

This clonotype qualifies as medium-sized. The chain employs TRBV5-1 and TRBJ2-2; D uncertain. This CDR3 region has 17 residues. The germline V gene has CDR1 SGHRS and CDR2 YFSETQ. Trimming pared 4 bases from V and 0 bases from J, leaving 16 bases between. CDR3 region: CASSPRPGESNTGELFF. The DNA for the CDR3 is TGCGCCAGCAGCCCACGCCCCGGCGAGTCGAACACCGGGGAGCTGTTTTTT.

Judged by abundance, this clonotype is medium-sized. The chain recombines TRBV7-2 with TRBJ2-7, with 7 bases fitting TRBD1. Germline V gene data show CDR1 as SGHTA and CDR2 as FQGNSA. There are 13 residues in the CDR3. V shed 5 bases and J 2 bases; nucleotides not matched to a gene: 3. CDR3 protein: CASSRDSAYEQYF. The CDR3 bases are TGTGCCAGCAGCCGGGACAGCGCCTACGAGCAGTACTTC. Full variable domain (outside the CDR3, taken from reference TRBV7-2 and TRBJ2-7): GAGVSQSPSNKVTEKGKDVELRCDPISGHTALYWYRQSLGQGLEFLIYFQGNSAPDKSGLPSDRFSAERTGGSVSTLTIQRTQQEDSAVYLCASSRDSAYEQYFGPGTRLTVT.

This clonotype appeared many times. One end of the junction does not line up with germline, which may come from a read error. This sequence joins TRBV7-2 and TRBJ1-2, with TRBD1 identical over 7 bases. CDR1 SGHTA and CDR2 FQGNSA come from the germline V gene. CDR3 size: 16 residues. The CDR3 is CVSSLSSTGTNYGYTF. The CDR3 DNA is TGTGTCAGCAGCCTTTCATCGACAGGGACTAACTATGGCTACACCTTC.

In its sample, this clonotype was seen many times. The chain is built from TRBV2 and TRBJ1-6, with D hard to call. Trimming removed 7 bases from V and 15 bases from J, with 19 bases in between. The CDR3 length is 13 residues. CDR1 SNHLY and CDR2 FYNNEI come from the germline V gene. CDR3 sequence: CASIPVERQRLHF. CDR3 coding DNA: TGTGCCAGCATACCGGTAGAGCGGCAACGCCTCCACTTT.

By sample share, this clonotype is hyperexpanded (1% or more). The CDR3 loop reads CASSLGHWSGELFF. As DNA, the CDR3 is TGTGCCAGCAGCTTGGGACATTGGTCCGGGGAGCTGTTTTTT. The chain links TRBV6-2 or TRBV6-3 to TRBJ2-2, with D perhaps TRBD1 (6 bases). The germline gives CDR1 MNHEY, CDR2 SVGEGT. V was cut by 6 bases and J by 6 bases, with 14 bases left in between. This CDR3 has 14 amino acids.

This clonotype has a count of ten or more. V is TRBV28 and J is TRBJ2-7; the D call may be TRBD1 or TRBD2 (5 bases each). The germline V gene has CDR1 MDHEN and CDR2 SYDVKM. The CDR3 totals 14 residues. V lost 4 bases and J 0 bases, leaving 10 bases between the germline ends. CDR3 coding DNA: TGTGCCAGCAGTTCTCCGGGGCTCTCCTACGAGCAGTACTTC. As protein: CASSSPGLSYEQYF.

This clonotype was counted between two and nine times. This CDR3 is CATSDFGTGGYEQYF. In DNA, the CDR3 is TGTGCCACCAGTGATTTTGGGACAGGGGGCTACGAGCAGTACTTC. This rearrangement joins TRBV24-1 to TRBJ2-7, with 11 bases fitting TRBD1. V was pared by 1 base and J by 3 bases, with 1 base of the junction left unmatched. The CDR3 has 15 residues. Per the germline V gene, CDR1 is KGHDR and CDR2 is SFDVKD.

By share, this clonotype ranks as medium-sized. The chain has TRBV4-3 and TRBJ2-7; 10 nucleotides line up with TRBD1. Germline CDR1 is LGHNA and CDR2 is YSLEER. CDR3 size: 16 residues. J gave up 1 base and V 1 base, and 4 bases lay outside the gene matches. The CDR3 is CASSQVRTGGSYEQYF. The CDR3 region has the DNA TGCGCCAGCAGCCAAGTTCGGACAGGGGGTTCCTACGAGCAGTACTTC.

In this sample, this clonotype turned up many times. This sequence joins TRBV12-3 or TRBV12-4 and TRBJ1-4, with D unresolved. V lost 3 bases to trimming and J lost 8 bases, with 13 bases between them. This CDR3 spans 14 amino acids. CDR3: CASSLSQLGEKLFF. The CDR3 DNA sequence: TGTGCCAGCAGTTTGAGCCAATTGGGGGAAAAACTGTTTTTT.

This clonotype was detected ten times or more. The chain employs TRBV7-2 and TRBJ2-5; D call uncertain. The germline CDR1 and CDR2 sequences are SGHTA and FQGNSA. This CDR3 spans 13 amino acids. Trimming pared 2 bases from V and 5 bases from J, leaving 9 bases between. CDR3 loop: CASSLLGGETQYF. The CDR3 region has the DNA TGTGCCAGCAGCTTATTGGGTGGGGAGACCCAGTACTTC.

This clonotype is categorized as medium-sized. The chain carries TRBV15 and TRBJ2-3; D is undetermined. Germline V CDR1 and CDR2: LNHNV, YYDKDF (reference sequence). V lost 5 bases to trimming and J lost 5 bases, with 8 bases between them. This CDR3 region has 12 residues. CDR3 in amino acids: CATSGIRDTQYF. The CDR3 nucleotides read TGTGCCACCAGCGGTATACGAGATACGCAGTATTTT.

This clonotype has a count of ten or more. V and J are TRBV6-5 and TRBJ1-5; D is ambiguous. The germline V gene encodes CDR1 MNHEY and CDR2 SVGAGI. CDR3 length: 15 residues. V lost 6 bases, J lost 3 bases, and 15 bases lay in between. CDR3 amino acids: CASSGSGVANQPQHF. Here the CDR3 DNA reads TGTGCCAGCAGCGGTTCCGGAGTGGCCAATCAGCCCCAGCATTTT.

This clonotype was recorded at least ten times. V is TRBV19 and J is TRBJ2-5; D is unresolved. The V end was cut by 3 bases, the J end by 5 bases, with 7 bases between. Germline V gives CDR1 LNHDA, CDR2 SQIVND (reference sequence). CDR3 length: 12 residues. The DNA for the CDR3 is TGTGCCAGTAGTATTACCCGGGAGACCCAGTACTTC. Amino acid sequence: CASSITRETQYF.

This clonotype was detected many times. V is TRBV18 and J is TRBJ1-2, with 7 nucleotides matching TRBD1. The V gene end was trimmed by 3 bases and the J gene end by 7 bases; junction bases not matched to a gene: 5. Germline CDR1 and CDR2: KGHSH and LQKENI. The CDR3 spans 13 residues. The CDR3 reads CASSPDRDAGYTF. The CDR3 DNA follows: TGTGCCAGCTCACCCGACAGGGATGCTGGCTACACCTTC.

This clonotype has a count of ten or more. The chain links TRBV7-2 to TRBJ2-2; 10 bases map to TRBD1. There are 15 residues in the CDR3. V shed 6 bases and J 6 bases; nucleotides not matched to a gene: 7. The germline gives CDR1 SGHTA, CDR2 FQGNSA. CDR3 sequence: CASRRTGGMAGELFF. The DNA of the CDR3 is TGTGCCAGCAGGCGGACAGGGGGGATGGCCGGGGAGCTGTTTTTT.

The rearrangement uses TRBV7-3 and TRBJ2-1; 7 bases are a match to TRBD1. Germline trimming cut 5 bases from V and 15 bases from J; bases unmatched to any gene: 10. The CDR3 runs to 12 residues. Germline V gene lookup returns CDR1 SGHTA and CDR2 FQGTGA. DNA for the CDR3: TGTGCCAGCAGCCGACAGGGCGTTGGCCGGTTCTTC. Its protein product is CASSRQGVGRFF.

The genes are TRBV27 and TRBJ2-1; the match to TRBD2 covers 7 bases. Germline trimming cut 5 bases from V and 0 bases from J; bases unmatched to any gene: 10. CDR3 size: 17 residues. Germline-derived CDR1 and CDR2 are MNHEY and SMNVEV (reference sequence). The DNA of the CDR3 is TGTGCCAGCAGTCTTCCCGGGGGGTCGAGCTCCTACAATGAGCAGTTCTTC. This gives the protein CASSLPGGSSSYNEQFF.

This clonotype is medium-sized within its sample. V and J are TRBV7-2 and TRBJ1-2; D is ambiguous. Germline V gene sequence: CDR1 SGHTA, CDR2 FQGNSA. The CDR3 has 13 amino acids. The V gene lost 7 bases and the J gene lost 0 bases, with 9 bases spanning the gap. CDR3 sequence reads: CASKDGTNYGYTF. DNA of the CDR3: TGTGCCAGCAAGGACGGCACTAACTATGGCTACACCTTC. The entire variable domain, with the rest obtained from reference TRBV7-2 and TRBJ1-2, is as follows: GAGVSQSPSNKVTEKGKDVELRCDPISGHTALYWYRQSLGQGLEFLIYFQGNSAPDKSGLPSDRFSAERTGGSVSTLTIQRTQQEDSAVYLCASKDGTNYGYTFGSGTRLTVV.

This clonotype was found many times. The chain recombines TRBV29-1 with TRBJ1-2; D not certain. Trimming pared 6 bases from V and 7 bases from J, leaving 15 bases between. In germline, CDR1 is SQVTM, CDR2 ANQGSEA. This CDR3 spans 12 amino acids. In nucleotides, the CDR3 is TGCAGCGTACCCCTCCAACCGGGTGGCTACACCTTC. Protein sequence: CSVPLQPGGYTF.

This clonotype was counted at least ten times. The CDR3 DNA follows: TGTGCCAGCTCACGGTCAGGGACAGGGGGCCAGGCGGCCAACGTCCTGACTTTC. As protein: CASSRSGTGGQAANVLTF. V usage is TRBV5-5 and J usage is TRBJ2-6, with 12 bases identical to TRBD1. Germline CDR1 and CDR2: SGHKS and YYEKEE (reference sequence). J gave up 6 bases and V 7 bases, and 14 bases lay outside the gene matches. CDR3 length: 18 amino acids.

The table lists this clonotype with a few counts. The gene calls are TRBV4-2 and TRBJ2-3; TRBD1 aligns across 10 bases. V lost 0 bases to trimming and J lost 3 bases; unmatched junction nucleotides: 3. The V gene's germline CDR1 is LGHNA and CDR2 YNFKEQ. The CDR3 extends over 16 amino acids. CDR3 region: CASSQEMDRGTDTQYF. The CDR3 coding sequence is TGTGCCAGCAGCCAAGAAATGGACAGGGGGACAGATACGCAGTATTTT.

This clonotype was observed at least ten times. DNA for the CDR3: TGTGCCAGCATCTTGCGGGGTATCTCCTACGAGCAGTACTTC. This gives the protein CASILRGISYEQYF. The chain employs TRBV6-1 and TRBJ2-7, with D perhaps matching TRBD2 (6 bases). CDR3 size: 14 residues. Trimming removed 7 bases from V and 0 bases from J, with 13 bases in between. Germline CDR1 is MNHNS and CDR2 is SASEGT.

This clonotype showed up many times. The V and J genes are TRBV5-1 and TRBJ2-1; tentatively, D is TRBD2 (5 bases). The germline V and J ends were trimmed by 4 bases and 9 bases, with 20 bases remaining between them. CDR1 is SGHRS, CDR2 YFSETQ, per germline. This CDR3 is built from 15 residues. CDR3 DNA: TGCGCCAGCAGCAGAAGACCGGGATCTGAAATTGAGCAGTTCTTC. This translates into CASSRRPGSEIEQFF.

At least ten counts were recorded for this clonotype. The V and J genes are TRBV12-3 or TRBV12-4 and TRBJ1-3; no clear D gene. V lost 3 bases and J 0 bases, leaving 12 bases between the germline ends. The CDR3 has 16 residues. The CDR3 coding sequence is TGTGCCAGCAGTTTCGGTCAAGTATCCTCTGGAAACACCATATATTTT. This codes for CASSFGQVSSGNTIYF.

This clonotype has a count of ten or more. The rearrangement uses TRBV7-3 and TRBJ1-2; D is perhaps TRBD1 (5 bases). The CDR3 extends over 13 amino acids. The ends were cut back, 3 bases at V and 7 bases at J, with 12 bases in the middle. From germline, CDR1 is SGHTA and CDR2 FQGTGA. The CDR3 region has the DNA TGTGCCAGCAGCTTCGGGGGTGGAGGTGGCTACACCTTC. This sequence encodes CASSFGGGGGYTF.

This clonotype was recorded at least ten times. This chain uses TRBV10-3 with TRBJ2-3, with TRBD2 matching 7 bases. The CDR3 consists of 15 residues. The trim removed 2 bases at V and 3 bases at J, leaving 5 bases unmatched. The V gene's germline CDR1 is ENHRY and CDR2 SYGVKD. The DNA of the CDR3 is TGTGCCATCAGTGAGGTTGGCGGGGGTACAGATACGCAGTATTTT. Protein sequence: CAISEVGGGTDTQYF.

The sample holds many counts of this clonotype. This chain links TRBV12-3 or TRBV12-4 with TRBJ1-1; D gene ambiguous. Trimming stripped 0 bases from V and 3 bases from J, with 11 bases between. CDR3 size: 15 residues. CDR3 bases: TGTGCCAGCAGTTTAGCGCTCGGGAAGTACACTGAAGCTTTCTTT. Translated: CASSLALGKYTEAFF.

The table lists this clonotype with a count of one. This chain connects TRBV30 to TRBJ2-1; 7 bases are a match to TRBD2. CDR3 length: 13 amino acids. CDR1 and CDR2 (germline): GTSNPN, SVGIG (reference sequence). J was trimmed by 3 bases and V by 5 bases; bases with no gene match: 4. The CDR3 bases are TGTGCCTGGCTAGCGGATCACTACAATGAGCAGTTCTTC. Protein sequence: CAWLADHYNEQFF.

This clonotype was found many times. This sequence joins TRBV7-2 and TRBJ2-1; no reliable D call. Germline CDR1 reads SGHTA; CDR2 reads FQGNSA. CDR3 length equals 13 residues. Trimming stripped 6 bases from V and 4 bases from J, with 10 bases between. CDR3 protein: CASSPDSYNEQFF. CDR3 nucleotide sequence: TGTGCCAGCAGTCCTGACTCGTACAATGAGCAGTTCTTC.

This clonotype has at least ten counts. This sequence joins TRBV20-1 and TRBJ2-1, with D possibly TRBD2 on 6 matching bases. Trimming removed 7 bases at V and 5 bases at J, with 9 bases between. The CDR3 length is 11 residues. Germline lookup yields CDR1 DFQATT and CDR2 SNEGSKA (reference sequence). CDR3 in amino acids: CSGEENNEQFF. For the CDR3, the DNA is TGCAGTGGGGAGGAAAACAATGAGCAGTTCTTC.